This TCR beta chain is drawn from a study of blood T cell repertoires in COVID-19 (dated by TCRdb to the early 2020s). Context from the whole study: Samples covering the acute and convalescent phases of COVID-19 were provided by collaborators in the United States, Italy and Spain. The prospective study material was composed of cDNA or gDNA derived from T cells, B-cell-depleted T cells, or PBMCs. Deeply sampled blood TCRbeta repertoires from subjects exposed to, actively infected with, or recovered from COVID-19 were included in the dataset. The repertoires were released in a freely available public database meant as a resource for research on the immune response to SARS-CoV-2. The samples were drawn from two sources: the first 160 participants of the ongoing ImmuneRACE study, and 1,000 to 1,500 subjects contributed by 6 global collaborators. A de-identified subject ID, COVID-19 status, age in years and sex were almost always included in the sample metadata. Where HLA class I and class II types were available, the types were taken from metadata supplied by the sample provider, not from assay-based typing.

TCRbeta CDR3 regions were amplified from genomic DNA by means of the immunoSEQ Assay, a bias-controlled multiplex PCR. The original methods were these. The number of nucleated cells in each sample was estimated by amplification of reference gene primers within the assay. To quantify the absolute abundance of each unique TCRbeta CDR3 rearrangement, sequence reads were collapsed and filtered. For each sample, productive Simpson clonality was calculated by taking the square root of Simpson's diversity index across productive rearrangements. TCRdb took this table from immuneACCESS and kept in-frame rearrangements with V and J called. Such tables lack part of the clones; where checked against another copy, unresolved V genes explain under half of the gap, and the rest is unexplained. The V and J calls and clone size come from that table; D and trimming were worked out from the DNA. For this sample there are 450,000 to 600,000 clones; roughly nine tenths appear just once. The top ten constitute under 0.85% of the sample.

Remarks on this clone: Its antigen remains unidentified. One base away there is no much larger clone; base qualities are not given.

Broad study findings and their caveats: How much clinical and demographic metadata was included differed by source and by participant, and the metadata was provided uncurated.

In the prospective study, participants were 18 to 89 years old, resided in under 30 geographic areas of the United States, and were enrolled through a virtual design. To assign participants to cohorts, the prospective study relied on clinical history that participants themselves reported in a screening survey and a study questionnaire. For ImmuneRACE Cohort 3, a participant was defined as recovered based on two consecutive negative NP/OP PCR tests, clearance by a healthcare professional, or resolution of symptoms. In the prospective study, whole blood, serum and a nasopharyngeal or oropharyngeal swab were collected from each participant by mobile phlebotomists. Additional blood draws and questionnaires over an approximately two-month period could optionally be provided by prospective study participants. Before DNA extraction, prospective study blood samples were shipped either frozen or at room temperature.

The junction carries 19 bases between V and J, which are trimmed by 6 bases and 3 bases respectively. From the cysteine up to the phenylalanine, the CDR3 has a length of 16 residues. Just the 48-base CDR3 DNA is kept, in frame starting at base 1. The germline V gene sets CDR1 to MDHEN and CDR2 to SYDVKM. The clonotype was recovered from a woman aged 18-29 years who had recovered from COVID-19. The rearranged chain carries TRBV28 and TRBJ2-3; perhaps TRBD1 is the D gene, with 6 bases matching. The material sequenced was PBMCs or T cells enriched from blood (not recorded which). The CDR3 in this case is CASSLRGAWSTDTQYF. The nucleotide sequence is TGTGCCAGCAGCCTCAGGGGAGCCTGGTCGACAGATACGCAGTATTTT.